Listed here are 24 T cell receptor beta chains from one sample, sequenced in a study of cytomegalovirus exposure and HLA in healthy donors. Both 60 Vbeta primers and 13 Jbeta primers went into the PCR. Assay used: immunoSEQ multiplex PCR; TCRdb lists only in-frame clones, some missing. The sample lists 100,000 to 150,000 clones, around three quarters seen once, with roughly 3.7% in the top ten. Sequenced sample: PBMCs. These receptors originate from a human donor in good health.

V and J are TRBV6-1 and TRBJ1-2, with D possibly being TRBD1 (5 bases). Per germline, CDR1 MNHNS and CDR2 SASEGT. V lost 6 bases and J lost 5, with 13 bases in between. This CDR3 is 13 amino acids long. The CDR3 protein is CASRPQGGYGYTF. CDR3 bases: TGTGCCAGCAGGCCTCAGGGTGGGTATGGCTACACCTTC.

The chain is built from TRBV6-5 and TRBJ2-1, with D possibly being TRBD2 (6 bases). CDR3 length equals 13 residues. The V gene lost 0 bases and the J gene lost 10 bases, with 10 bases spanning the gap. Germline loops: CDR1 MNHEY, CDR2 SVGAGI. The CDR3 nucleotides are TGTGCCAGCAGTTACTCGGAGGGGAGCGAGCAGTTCTTC. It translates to CASSYSEGSEQFF.

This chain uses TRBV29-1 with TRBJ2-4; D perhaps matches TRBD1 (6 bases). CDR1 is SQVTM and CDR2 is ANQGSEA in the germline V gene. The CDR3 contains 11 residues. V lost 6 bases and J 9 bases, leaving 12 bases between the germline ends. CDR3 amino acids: CSVGTNRIQYF. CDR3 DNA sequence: TGCAGCGTGGGGACAAATCGCATTCAGTACTTC.

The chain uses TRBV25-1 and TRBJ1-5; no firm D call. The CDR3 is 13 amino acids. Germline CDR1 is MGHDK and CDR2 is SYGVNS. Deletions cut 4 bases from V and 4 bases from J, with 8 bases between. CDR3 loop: CASSGAGNQPQHF. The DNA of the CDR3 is TGTGCCAGCAGTGGAGCCGGTAATCAGCCCCAGCATTTT.

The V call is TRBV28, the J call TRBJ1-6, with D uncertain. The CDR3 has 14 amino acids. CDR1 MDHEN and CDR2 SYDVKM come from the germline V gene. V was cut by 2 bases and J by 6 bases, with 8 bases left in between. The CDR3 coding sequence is TGTGCCAGCAGTTTAGTACAGAGTAATTCACCCCTCCACTTT. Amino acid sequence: CASSLVQSNSPLHF.

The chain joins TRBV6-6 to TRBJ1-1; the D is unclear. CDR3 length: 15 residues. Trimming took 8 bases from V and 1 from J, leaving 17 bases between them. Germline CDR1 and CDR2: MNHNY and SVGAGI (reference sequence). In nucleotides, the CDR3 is TGTGCCAGCTTCCCCATCGAGGGCGCGAACACTGAAGCTTTCTTT. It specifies CASFPIEGANTEAFF.

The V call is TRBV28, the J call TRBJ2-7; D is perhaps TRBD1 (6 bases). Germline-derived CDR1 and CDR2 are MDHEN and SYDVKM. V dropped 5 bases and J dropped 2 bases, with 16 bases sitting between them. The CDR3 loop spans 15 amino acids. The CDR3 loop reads CASSLPQGSPYEQYF. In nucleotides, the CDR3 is TGTGCCAGCAGTCTACCACAGGGTAGCCCCTACGAGCAGTACTTC.

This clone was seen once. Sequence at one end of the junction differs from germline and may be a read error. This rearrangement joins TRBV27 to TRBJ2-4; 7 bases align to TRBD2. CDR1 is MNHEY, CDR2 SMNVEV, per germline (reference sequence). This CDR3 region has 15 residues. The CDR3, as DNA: TGTGCCAGCAGTTCGGCGGGGACTACCAAAAACAGTCAGTACTTC. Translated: CASSSAGTTKNSQYF.

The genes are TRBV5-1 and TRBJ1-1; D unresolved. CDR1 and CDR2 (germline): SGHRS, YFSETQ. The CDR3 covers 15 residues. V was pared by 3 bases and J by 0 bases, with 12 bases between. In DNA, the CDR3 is TGCGCCAGCAGCTGGGAGTCTACTATGAACACTGAAGCTTTCTTT. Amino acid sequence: CASSWESTMNTEAFF.

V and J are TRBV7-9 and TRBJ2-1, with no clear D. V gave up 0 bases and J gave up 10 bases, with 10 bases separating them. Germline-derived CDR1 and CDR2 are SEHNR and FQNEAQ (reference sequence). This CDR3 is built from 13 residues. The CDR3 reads CASSLARGYEQFF. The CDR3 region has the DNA TGTGCCAGCAGCTTAGCGCGAGGTTACGAGCAGTTCTTC.

In DNA, the CDR3 is TGTGCCAGCAGGCCGCCAGGGAATGAGCAGTTCTTC. Translating gives CASRPPGNEQFF. This rearrangement joins TRBV6-6 to TRBJ2-1; tentative D call: TRBD1 (5 bases). Trimming stripped 6 bases from V and 7 bases from J, with 10 bases between. The CDR3 extends over 12 amino acids. Germline CDR1 and CDR2: MNHNY and SVGAGI (reference sequence).

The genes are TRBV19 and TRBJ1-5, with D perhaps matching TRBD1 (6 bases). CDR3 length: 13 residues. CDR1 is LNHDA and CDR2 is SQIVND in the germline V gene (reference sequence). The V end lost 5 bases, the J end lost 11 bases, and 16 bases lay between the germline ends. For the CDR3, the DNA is TGTGCCAGTAGTTCACAGGGAGGGGAAGCCCAGCATTTT. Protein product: CASSSQGGEAQHF.

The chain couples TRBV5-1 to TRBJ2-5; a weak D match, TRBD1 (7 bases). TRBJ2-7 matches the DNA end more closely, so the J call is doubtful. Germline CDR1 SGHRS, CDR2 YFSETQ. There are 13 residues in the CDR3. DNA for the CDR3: TGCGCCAGCAGCGGCGGGGACAGCTACGAGCAGTACTTC. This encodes CASSGGDSYEQYF.

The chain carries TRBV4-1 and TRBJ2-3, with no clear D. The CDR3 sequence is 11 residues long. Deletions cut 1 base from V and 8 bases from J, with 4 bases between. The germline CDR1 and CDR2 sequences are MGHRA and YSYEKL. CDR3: CASSQGITQYF. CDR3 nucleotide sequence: TGCGCCAGCAGCCAAGGTATTACGCAGTATTTT.

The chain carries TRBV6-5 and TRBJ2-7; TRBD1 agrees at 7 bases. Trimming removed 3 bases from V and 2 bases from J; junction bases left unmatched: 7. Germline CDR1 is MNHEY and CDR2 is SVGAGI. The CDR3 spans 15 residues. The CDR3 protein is CASSYIGQGAYEQYF. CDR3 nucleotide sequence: TGTGCCAGCAGTTATATAGGGCAGGGGGCCTACGAGCAGTACTTC.

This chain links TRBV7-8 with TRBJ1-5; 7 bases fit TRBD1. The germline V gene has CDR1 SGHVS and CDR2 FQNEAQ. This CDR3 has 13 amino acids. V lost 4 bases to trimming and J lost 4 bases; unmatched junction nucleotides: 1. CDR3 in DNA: TGTGCCAGCAGCTGGGACAGTAATCAGCCCCAGCATTTT. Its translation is CASSWDSNQPQHF.

In nucleotides, the CDR3 is TGTGCCAGCAGTTCGCGGACAGGGGCTACCGGCAATGGCTACACCTTC. Its translation is CASSSRTGATGNGYTF. The chain links TRBV6-5 to TRBJ1-2, with TRBD1 matching over 9 bases. J lost 6 bases, V lost 4 bases, and 12 bases had no gene match. The germline gives CDR1 MNHEY, CDR2 SVGAGI. This CDR3 is built from 16 residues.

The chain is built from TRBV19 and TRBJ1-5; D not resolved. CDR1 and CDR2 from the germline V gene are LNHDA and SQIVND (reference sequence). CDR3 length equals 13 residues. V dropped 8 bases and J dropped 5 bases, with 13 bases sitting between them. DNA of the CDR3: TGTGCCAGTGGCTTGGCGGTCGATCAGCCCCAGCATTTT. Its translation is CASGLAVDQPQHF. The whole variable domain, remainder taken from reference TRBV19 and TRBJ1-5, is DGGITQSPKYLFRKEGQNVTLSCEQNLNHDAMYWYRQDPGQGLRLIYYSQIVNDFQKGDIAEGYSVSREKKESFPLTVTSAQKNPTAFYLCASGLAVDQPQHFGDGTRLSIL.

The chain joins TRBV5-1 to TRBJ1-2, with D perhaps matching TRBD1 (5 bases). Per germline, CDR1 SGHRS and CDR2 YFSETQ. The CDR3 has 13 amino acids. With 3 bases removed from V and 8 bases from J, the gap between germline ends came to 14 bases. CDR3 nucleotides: TGCGCCAGCAGCTCCCAAGGGGCGCGAGGCTACACCTTC. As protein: CASSSQGARGYTF.

The CDR3 nucleotides are TGTGCCAGCAGCTCCCCTCAGGGGAGAGACTACGAGCAGTACTTC. Translation gives CASSSPQGRDYEQYF. V usage is TRBV11-3 and J usage is TRBJ2-7; D is perhaps TRBD1 (6 bases). Germline loops: CDR1 SGHNT, CDR2 YENEEA. The CDR3 loop spans 15 amino acids. The V end was cut by 4 bases, the J end by 3 bases, with 16 bases between.

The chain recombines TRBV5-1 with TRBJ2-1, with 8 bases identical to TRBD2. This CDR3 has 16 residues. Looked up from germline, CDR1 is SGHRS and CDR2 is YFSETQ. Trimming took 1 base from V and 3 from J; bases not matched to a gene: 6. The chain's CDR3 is CASSLPGGKLYNEQFF. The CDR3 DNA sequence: TGCGCCAGCAGCTTGCCGGGGGGGAAGCTCTACAATGAGCAGTTCTTC.

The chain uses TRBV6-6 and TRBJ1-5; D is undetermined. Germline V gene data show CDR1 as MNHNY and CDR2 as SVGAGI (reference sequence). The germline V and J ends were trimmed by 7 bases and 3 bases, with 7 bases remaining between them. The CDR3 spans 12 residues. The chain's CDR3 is CASKEVNQPQHF. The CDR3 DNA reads TGTGCCAGCAAGGAGGTCAATCAGCCCCAGCATTTT.

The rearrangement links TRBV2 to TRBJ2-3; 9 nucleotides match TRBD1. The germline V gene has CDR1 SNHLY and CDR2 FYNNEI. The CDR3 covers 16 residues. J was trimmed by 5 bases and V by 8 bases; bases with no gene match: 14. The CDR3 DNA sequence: TGTGCCAGCTCGGGGTCTACAGGGGGCATTGGAGATACGCAGTATTTT. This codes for CASSGSTGGIGDTQYF.

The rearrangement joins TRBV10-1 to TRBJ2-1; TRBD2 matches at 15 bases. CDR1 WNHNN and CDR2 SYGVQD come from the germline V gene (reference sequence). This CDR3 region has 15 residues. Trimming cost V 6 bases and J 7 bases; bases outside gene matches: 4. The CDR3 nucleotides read TGCGCCAGCAGCTCCGGGACTAGCGGGAGGAATGAGCAGTTCTTC. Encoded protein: CASSSGTSGRNEQFF.